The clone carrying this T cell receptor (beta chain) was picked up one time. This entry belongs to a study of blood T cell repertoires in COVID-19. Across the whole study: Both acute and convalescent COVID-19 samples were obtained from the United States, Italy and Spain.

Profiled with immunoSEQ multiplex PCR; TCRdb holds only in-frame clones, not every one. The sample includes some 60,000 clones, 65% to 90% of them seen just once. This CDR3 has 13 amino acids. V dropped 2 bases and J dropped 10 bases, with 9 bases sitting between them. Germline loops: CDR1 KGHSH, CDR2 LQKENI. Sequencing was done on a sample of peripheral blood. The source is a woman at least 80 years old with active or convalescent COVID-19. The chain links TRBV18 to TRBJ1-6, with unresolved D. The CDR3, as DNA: TGTGCCAGCTCACCAGCAAAGGAGTCACCCCTCCACTTT. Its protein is CASSPAKESPLHF. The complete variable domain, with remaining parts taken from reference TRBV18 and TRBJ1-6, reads NAGVMQNPRHLVRRRGQEARLRCSPMKGHSHVYWYRQLPEEGLKFMVYLQKENIIDESGMPKERFSAEFPKEGPSILRIQQVVRGDSAAYFCASSPAKESPLHFGNGTRLTVT.